This record covers a single T cell receptor (beta chain). TCRdb independently ran MiXCR on the reads; one entry per CDR3 protein. This sample carries roughly 230,000 distinct CDR3 sequences, 22% of them seen once, and the ten largest clones take roughly 18%. The source of the sample is a study of T cell repertoires in cytomegalovirus infection. The CDR3 length is 15 residues. Germline V gene sequence: CDR1 SGHNT, CDR2 YYREEE (reference sequence). Trimming took 6 bases from V and 3 from J, leaving 15 bases between them. This sequence joins TRBV5-4 and TRBJ2-2, with D maybe TRBD1 (6 bases). The sequenced sample was CD8+ T cells from PBMCs. This clonotype was obtained from a human donor in good health (CMV status not recorded). Some clones in this sample may be carry-over from other donors' samples. CDR3 sequence (DNA): TGTGCCAGCACCCCAGGGGATGCGGACACCGGGGAGCTGTTTTTT. Its protein is CASTPGDADTGELFF.